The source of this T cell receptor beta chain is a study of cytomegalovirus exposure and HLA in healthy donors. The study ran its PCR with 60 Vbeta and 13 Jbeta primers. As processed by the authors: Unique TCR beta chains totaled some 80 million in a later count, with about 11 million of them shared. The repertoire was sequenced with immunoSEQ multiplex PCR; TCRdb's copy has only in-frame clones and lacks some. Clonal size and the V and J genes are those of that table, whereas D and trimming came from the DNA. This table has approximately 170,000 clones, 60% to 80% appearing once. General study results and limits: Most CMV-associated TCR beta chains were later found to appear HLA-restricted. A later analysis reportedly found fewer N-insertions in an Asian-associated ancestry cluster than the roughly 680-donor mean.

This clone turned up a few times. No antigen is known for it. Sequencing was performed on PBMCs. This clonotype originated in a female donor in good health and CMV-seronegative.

The CDR3 nucleotides read TGTGCCAGCAGCTTGAATCCGACTGAAGCTTTCTTT. Translated: CASSLNPTEAFF. J is TRBJ1-1 and V is TRBV5-4; unclear D gene. V lost 1 base and J 5 bases, leaving 6 bases between the germline ends. Germline V lookup: CDR1 SGHNT, CDR2 YYREEE (reference sequence). The CDR3 totals 12 residues.